This TCR beta chain was captured in a study of response to subunit inactivated influenza vaccine. Study-level results: With each seasonal influenza vaccination, the authors suggested, few new T cells are recruited.

This clonotype was seen many times. Its antigen is currently unknown. The length of the CDR3 is 13 residues. Deletions cut 7 bases from V and 0 bases from J, with 6 bases between. TCRdb re-called the RT-PCR reads through MiXCR, storing one row per CDR3 protein. The sample holds about 520,000 distinct CDR3 sequences, approximately 7.7% seen once. The gene calls are TRBV12-3 or TRBV12-4 and TRBJ2-2, with D unresolved. This specimen was PBMCs from blood, taken less than 30 months after vaccination. The receptor was derived from a man in his fifties or sixties who received an inactivated influenza vaccine. Written as DNA, the CDR3 is TGTGCCAGCAAAACCGCGAACACCGGGGAGCTGTTTTTT. Encoded protein: CASKTANTGELFF.